This T cell receptor (beta chain) originates from a study of Tregs in tolerant kidney transplant recipients. Study-level background: Sorting of CD4+CD25+CD127- cells followed roughly three-day belatacept mixed lymphocyte reactions, sometimes with approximately five-day graft donor restimulation. Recipient cells were told from donor cells by antibody staining. Regarding the study as a whole: The small number of patients limits these findings pending further validation. No direct test of biological reproducibility was done here.

Only in-frame clones appear in the TCRdb table, and some are missing; sequencing was by immunoSEQ multiplex PCR. The data hold roughly 40,000 clones, with roughly 95% observed a single time. As regards this clone: The antigen remains undetermined.

V was trimmed by 3 bases and J by 2 bases, leaving 13 bases between them. This CDR3 has 15 amino acids. Germline assignment: CDR1 LNHDA and CDR2 SQIVND (reference sequence). The sequencing sample was made of Tregs from blood cultured with allogeneic cells. The rearrangement uses TRBV19 and TRBJ1-1; weak D call: TRBD1 (5 bases). The clonotype comes from a human donor in good health. In nucleotides, the CDR3 is TGTGCCAGTAGTATTATAGGGCAGGGAAACACTGAAGCTTTCTTT. It translates to CASSIIGQGNTEAFF.